This T cell receptor beta chain was documented in a study of beta chain features in type 1 diabetes. Looked up from germline, CDR1 is GTSNPN and CDR2 is SVGIG (reference sequence). This CDR3 has 15 residues. The V gene end was trimmed by 3 bases and the J gene end by 4 bases; junction bases not matched to a gene: 8. This clone has just a few counts. All of the isolated RNA was reverse transcribed, so expressed TCRB transcripts were sequenced. Libraries were prepared by immunoSEQ multiplex PCR; TCRdb keeps only in-frame clonotypes and omits some of them. The data show roughly 450,000 clones, with around 14% seen just once and approximately 0.038% held by the top ten.

The receptor's source is a man aged 25 to 40 in good health. The chain has TRBV30 and TRBJ2-3; 9 bases fit TRBD2. What was sequenced was naive CD4+ T cells from blood. CDR3 sequence (DNA): TGTGCCTGGAGGCGGGGTAGCGGGAGTGCAGATACGCAGTATTTT. Translation: CAWRRGSGSADTQYF.